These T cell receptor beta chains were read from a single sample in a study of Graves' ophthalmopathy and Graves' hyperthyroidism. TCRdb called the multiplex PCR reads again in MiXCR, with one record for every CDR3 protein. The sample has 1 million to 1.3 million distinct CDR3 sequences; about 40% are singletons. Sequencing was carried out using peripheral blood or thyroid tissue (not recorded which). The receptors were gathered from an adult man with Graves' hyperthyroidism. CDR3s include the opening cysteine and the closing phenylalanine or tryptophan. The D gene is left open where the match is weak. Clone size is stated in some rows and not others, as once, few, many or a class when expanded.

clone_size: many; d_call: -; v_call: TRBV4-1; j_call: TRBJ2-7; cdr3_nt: TGCGCCAGCAGCCAAAAAGAAGGGGTCTACGAGCAGTACTTC; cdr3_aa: CASSQKEGVYEQYF
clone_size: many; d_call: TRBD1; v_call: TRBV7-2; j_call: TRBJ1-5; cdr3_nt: TGTGCCAGCAGGCAGGGGGCGGGACCCAATCAGCCCCAGCATTTT; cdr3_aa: CASRQGAGPNQPQHF
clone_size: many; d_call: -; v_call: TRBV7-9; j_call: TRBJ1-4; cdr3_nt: TGTGCCAGCAGCCCGGTCGGGGATGAAAAACTGTTTTTT; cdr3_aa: CASSPVGDEKLFF
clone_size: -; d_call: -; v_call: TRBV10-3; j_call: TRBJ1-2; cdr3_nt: TGTGCCAGCAGTCCGGCCCGAACTGACTATGGCTACACCTTC; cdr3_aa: CASSPARTDYGYTF
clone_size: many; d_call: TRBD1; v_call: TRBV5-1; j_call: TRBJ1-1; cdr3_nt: TGCGCCAGCAGCGCCACAGGGGGCGTAGCCACTGAAGCTTTCTTT; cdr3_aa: CASSATGGVATEAFF
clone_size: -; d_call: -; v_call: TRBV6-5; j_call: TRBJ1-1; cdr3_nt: TGTGCCAGCAGTTTGCCCAGGGTAAGCATGGGCACTGAAGCTTTCTTT; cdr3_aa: CASSLPRVSMGTEAFF
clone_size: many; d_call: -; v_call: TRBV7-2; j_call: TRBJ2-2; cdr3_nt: TGTGCCAGCACGACCGGCAGGGTAGCCGGGGAGCTGTTTTTT; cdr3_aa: CASTTGRVAGELFF
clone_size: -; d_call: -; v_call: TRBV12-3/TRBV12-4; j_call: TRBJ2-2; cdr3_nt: TGTGCCAGCAGTTTTGGTAGGGACGGGGAGCTGTTTTTT; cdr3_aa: CASSFGRDGELFF
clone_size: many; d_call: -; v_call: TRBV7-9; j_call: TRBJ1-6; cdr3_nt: TGTGCCAGCAGCTTAGGGAGTATGGACGCGGTACGGAGGCCCCTCCACTTT; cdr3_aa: CASSLGSMDAVRRPLHF
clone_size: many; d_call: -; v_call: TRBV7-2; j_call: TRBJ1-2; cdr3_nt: TGTGCCGGCGGGGGCCTTTCCTATGGCTACACCTTC; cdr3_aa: CAGGGLSYGYTF
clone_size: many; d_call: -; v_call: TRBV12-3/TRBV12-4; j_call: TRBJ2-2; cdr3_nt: TGTGCCAGCAAATGGGATGGCAGCGGCACCGGGGAGCTGTTTTTT; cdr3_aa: CASKWDGSGTGELFF
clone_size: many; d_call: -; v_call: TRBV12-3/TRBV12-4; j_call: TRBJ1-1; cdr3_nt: TGTGCCAGCAGTCGCCTAACGTCCCGGGCTTTCTTT; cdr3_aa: CASSRLTSRAFF
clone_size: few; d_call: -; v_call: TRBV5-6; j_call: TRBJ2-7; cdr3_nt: TGTGCCAGCAGCTTCGCAGGAAGGGGTCTAGGCGAGCAGTACTTC; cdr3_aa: CASSFAGRGLGEQYF
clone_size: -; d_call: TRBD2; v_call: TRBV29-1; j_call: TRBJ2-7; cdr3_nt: TGCAGCGTTGCTCCGGGACTAGCGAGCTACGAGCAGTACTTC; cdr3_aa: CSVAPGLASYEQYF
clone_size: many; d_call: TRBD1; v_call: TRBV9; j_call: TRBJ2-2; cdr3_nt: TGTGCCAGCAGCGGCCAGGGGGCGAACACCGGGGAGCTGTTTTTT; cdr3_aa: CASSGQGANTGELFF
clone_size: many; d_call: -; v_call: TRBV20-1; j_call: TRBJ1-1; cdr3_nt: TGCAGTGCTAGACATTACGGGACAACCATGGCGGCTGAAGCTTTCTTT; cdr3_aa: CSARHYGTTMAAEAFF
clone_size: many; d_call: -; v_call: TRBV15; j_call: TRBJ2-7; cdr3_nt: TGTGCCACCAGCAGAGACAGGGGCGACGAGCAGTACTTC; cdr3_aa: CATSRDRGDEQYF
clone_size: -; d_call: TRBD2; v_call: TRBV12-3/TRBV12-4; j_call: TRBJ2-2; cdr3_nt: TGTGCCAGCAGGCTAGCGGGAGGGCCCCCCGGGGAGCTGTTTTTT; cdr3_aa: CASRLAGGPPGELFF
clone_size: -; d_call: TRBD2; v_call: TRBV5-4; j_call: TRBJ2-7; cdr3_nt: TGCGCCAGCGGCCAAGATTCGGGGACTAGCGGGACCTACGAGCAGTACTTC; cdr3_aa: CASGQDSGTSGTYEQYF
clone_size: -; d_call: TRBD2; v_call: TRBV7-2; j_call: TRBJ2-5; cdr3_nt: TGTGCCACCACCATCCTTTCTAGCGGGAGGAAAGAGACCCAGTACTTC; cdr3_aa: CATTILSSGRKETQYF
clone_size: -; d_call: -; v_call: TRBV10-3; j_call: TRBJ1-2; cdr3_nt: TGTGCCATCAGTGGGGCAGGGCTTGTAGGTGGCTACACCTTC; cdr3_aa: CAISGAGLVGGYTF
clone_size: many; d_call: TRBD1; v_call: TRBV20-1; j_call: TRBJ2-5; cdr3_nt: TGCAGTGCTACCGGACAGGGAGTAGAAGAGACCCAGTACTTC; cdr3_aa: CSATGQGVEETQYF
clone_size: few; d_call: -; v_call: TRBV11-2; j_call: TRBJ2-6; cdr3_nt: TGTGCCAGCAGCTTAGAAAGGGGGGCCAACGTCCTGACTTTC; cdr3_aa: CASSLERGANVLTF
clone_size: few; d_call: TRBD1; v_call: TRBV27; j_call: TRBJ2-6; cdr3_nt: TGTGCCAGCAGTTTCCAGACAGGGGGCTCATCTGGGGCCAACGTCCTGACTTTC; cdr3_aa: CASSFQTGGSSGANVLTF
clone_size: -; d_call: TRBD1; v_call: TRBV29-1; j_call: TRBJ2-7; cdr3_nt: TGCAGCGTTGGACAGGGGTACCACGAGCAGTACTTC; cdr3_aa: CSVGQGYHEQYF
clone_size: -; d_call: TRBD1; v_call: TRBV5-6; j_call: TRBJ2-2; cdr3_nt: TGTGCCAGCAGCTCCGGGACAGATTTACTCGGGGAGCTGTTTTTT; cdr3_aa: CASSSGTDLLGELFF